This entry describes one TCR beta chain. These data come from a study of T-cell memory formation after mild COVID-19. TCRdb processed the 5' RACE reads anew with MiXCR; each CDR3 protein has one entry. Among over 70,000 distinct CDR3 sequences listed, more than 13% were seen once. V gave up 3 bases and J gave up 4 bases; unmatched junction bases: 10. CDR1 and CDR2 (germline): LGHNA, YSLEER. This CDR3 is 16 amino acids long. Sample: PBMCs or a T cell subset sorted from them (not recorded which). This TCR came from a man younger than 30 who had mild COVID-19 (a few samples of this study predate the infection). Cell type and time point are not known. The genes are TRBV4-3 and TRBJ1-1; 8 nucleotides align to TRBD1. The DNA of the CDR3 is TGCGCCAGCAGCCAGTACCACAGGGGGGTGTCCACTGAAGCTTTCTTT. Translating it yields CASSQYHRGVSTEAFF.